The 9 T cell receptor beta chains in this list originate from one sample, sequenced in a study of T cell changes during pregnancy in multiple sclerosis. Here immunoSEQ multiplex PCR was the method, and the copy in TCRdb shows in-frame clones only, minus some. Among some 120,000 clones, approximately 90% were seen once, and the ten largest hold over 1.5%. The sequencing used peripheral blood, collected in the third trimester of pregnancy. The source of these receptors is a female donor with multiple sclerosis, enrolled in a pregnancy study.

J is TRBJ2-2 and V is TRBV7-9; 8 bases are a match to TRBD1. The length of the CDR3 is 16 residues. In germline, CDR1 is SEHNR, CDR2 FQNEAQ (reference sequence). Unmatched junction bases numbered 7, after V lost 4 bases and J lost 3 bases. Written as DNA, the CDR3 is TGTGCCAGCAGCTCGCCCGACAGGGGTTACACCGGGGAGCTGTTTTTT. It yields the protein CASSSPDRGYTGELFF.

V is TRBV5-1 and J is TRBJ1-1, with D maybe TRBD1 (5 bases). The CDR3 consists of 14 residues. CDR1 and CDR2 from the germline V gene are SGHRS and YFSETQ. Trimming removed 4 bases from V and 5 bases from J, with 15 bases in between. The chain's CDR3 is CASSPTWGGTEAFF. The CDR3 nucleotides are TGCGCCAGCAGCCCGACGTGGGGGGGGACTGAAGCTTTCTTT.

J is TRBJ2-6 and V is TRBV5-4; no clear D. V lost 6 bases and J 1 base, leaving 11 bases between the germline ends. Germline values: CDR1 SGHNT, CDR2 YYREEE (reference sequence). CDR3 length equals 15 residues. CDR3 amino acids: CASTPGVSGANVLTF. CDR3 nucleotides: TGTGCCAGCACCCCCGGAGTATCTGGGGCCAACGTCCTGACTTTC.

The V call is TRBV6-5, the J call TRBJ2-1; TRBD1 matches 9 bases. The CDR3 spans 14 residues. CDR1 and CDR2 (germline): MNHEY, SVGAGI. Trimming took 5 bases from V and 6 from J; bases not matched to a gene: 5. The CDR3 DNA sequence: TGTGCCAGCAGTCCACAGGGGGCTGTCAATGAGCAGTTCTTC. It codes for CASSPQGAVNEQFF.

V usage is TRBV2 and J usage is TRBJ2-7, with 7 bases that match TRBD1. The CDR3 spans 13 residues. Germline values: CDR1 SNHLY, CDR2 FYNNEI. J was trimmed by 6 bases and V by 4 bases; bases with no gene match: 6. CDR3 protein: CASSVRGITEQYF. The CDR3 nucleotides are TGTGCCAGCAGTGTCAGGGGGATCACCGAGCAGTACTTC.

The chain recombines TRBV5-4 with TRBJ1-2; no definite D call. Deletions cut 3 bases from V and 1 base from J, with 13 bases between. Germline V gene data show CDR1 as SGHNT and CDR2 as YYREEE (reference sequence). This CDR3 has 15 residues. CDR3 in DNA: TGTGCCAGCAGCTACGGTTTCACGGGTAACTATGGCTACACCTTC. Translation: CASSYGFTGNYGYTF. Supplemented by reference TRBV5-4 and TRBJ1-2, the full variable domain reads ETGVTQSPTHLIKTRGQQVTLRCSSQSGHNTVSWYQQALGQGPQFIFQYYREEENGRGNFPPRFSGLQFPNYSSELNVNALELDDSALYLCASSYGFTGNYGYTFGSGTRLTVV.

J is TRBJ2-1 and V is TRBV9; 8 bases match TRBD2. CDR1 SGDLS and CDR2 YYNGEE come from the germline V gene. The length of the CDR3 is 17 residues. V shed 1 base, J shed 4 bases, and the junction held 10 bases outside the gene matches. The CDR3 DNA follows: TGTGCCAGCAGCGTACGGGGTAATAGCGGGGATTACAATGAGCAGTTCTTC. Protein product: CASSVRGNSGDYNEQFF.

The count of this clone is one. The chain couples TRBV5-6 to TRBJ2-2, with TRBD1 matching over 7 bases. Per the germline V gene, CDR1 is SGHDT and CDR2 is YYEEEE. The CDR3 sequence is 16 residues long. J was trimmed by 0 bases and V by 0 bases; bases with no gene match: 2. CDR3 region: CASSLGQGANTGELFF. The CDR3 nucleotides are TGTGCCAGCAGCTTGGGACAGGGTGCGAACACCGGGGAGCTGTTTTTT.

The chain links TRBV6-1 to TRBJ2-3, with unresolved D. Germline assignment: CDR1 MNHNS and CDR2 SASEGT. Trimming took 2 bases from V and 1 from J, leaving 4 bases between them. The CDR3 contains 13 residues. In nucleotides, the CDR3 is TGTGCCAGCAGTGAACAGGGCACAGATACGCAGTATTTT. Amino acid sequence: CASSEQGTDTQYF.